The 18 T cell receptor beta chains listed next were all sequenced from one sample in a study of blood T cells in healthy people across ages. Alongside a J-beta primer mix, a sample-barcoded 5' primer served in a second PCR lasting roughly 6 to 11 cycles. TCRdb used MiXCR to reprocess the 5' RACE reads, holding one entry per CDR3 protein. This sample has 850,000 to 1,000,000 distinct CDR3 sequences, with about 44% found just once. Material: blood. All receptors derive from a man under 40 in good health.

The V and J genes are TRBV30 and TRBJ2-3; D gene ambiguous. Between the trimmed V and J ends, which lost 0 bases and 5 bases, there was a span of 9 bases. This CDR3 region has 13 residues. The germline V gene encodes CDR1 GTSNPN and CDR2 SVGIG (reference sequence). DNA for the CDR3: TGTGCCTGGAGTGTACGGGCACAAGATACGCAGTATTTT. It specifies CAWSVRAQDTQYF.

In its sample, this clonotype was seen a few times. The J gene is TRBJ2-7, the V gene TRBV12-3 or TRBV12-4; the match to TRBD1 covers 8 bases. V lost 5 bases and J lost 3; bases outside the gene matches: 9. This CDR3 comprises 15 residues. CDR3 residues: CASSPPDRDHYEQYF. The CDR3 nucleotides read TGTGCCAGCAGTCCCCCGGACAGGGACCACTACGAGCAGTACTTC.

On this clonotype: Possible read error: a much larger clone is one base away. The V gene is TRBV5-1, the J gene TRBJ2-3; a possible D gene is TRBD2 (6 bases). From germline, CDR1 is SGHRS and CDR2 YFSETQ. The CDR3 length is 14 residues. DNA for the CDR3: TGCGCCAGCACCCCTGATACTAGCACAGGTACGCAGTATTTT. This gives the protein CASTPDTSTGTQYF.

The chain carries TRBV5-1 and TRBJ2-5; no clear D. Deletions cut 1 base from V and 2 bases from J, with 12 bases between. The germline V gene has CDR1 SGHRS and CDR2 YFSETQ. The CDR3 totals 15 residues. The CDR3 region is CASSLNPGRQETQYF. The CDR3 DNA follows: TGCGCCAGCAGCTTGAACCCGGGTAGACAAGAGACCCAGTACTTC. Looking up the rest from reference TRBV5-1 and TRBJ2-5 gives the full variable domain: KAGVTQTPRYLIKTRGQQVTLSCSPISGHRSVSWYQQTPGQGLQFLFEYFSETQRNKGNFPGRFSGRQFSNSRSEMNVSTLELGDSALYLCASSLNPGRQETQYFGPGTRLLVL.

This clonotype was recorded once. Given a much more abundant clone one base away, this may be a read error. The chain employs TRBV11-1 and TRBJ2-7; 8 positions match TRBD1. The V gene's germline CDR1 is SGHAT and CDR2 FQDESV (reference sequence). CDR3 length: 15 residues. In DNA form, the CDR3 reads TGTGCCAGCAGCTCCCGGGACAGGACTTCCTGCGAGCAGTACTTC. As protein: CASSSRDRTSCEQYF.

The genes are TRBV10-3 and TRBJ2-7; 8 bases fit TRBD2. Trimming took 7 bases from V and 3 from J; bases not matched to a gene: 8. Germline V CDR1 and CDR2: ENHRY, SYGVKD. The CDR3 has 14 amino acids. CDR3 region: CAIKLSSGVYEQYF. The CDR3 DNA sequence: TGTGCCATCAAACTGAGTAGCGGGGTCTACGAGCAGTACTTC.

This chain connects TRBV7-2 to TRBJ1-2, with D perhaps matching TRBD1 (6 bases). Per the germline V gene, CDR1 is SGHTA and CDR2 is FQGNSA. The CDR3 covers 12 residues. With 5 bases removed from V and 8 bases from J, the gap between germline ends came to 12 bases. The CDR3 bases are TGTGCCAGCAGCGCAGGGGTTCAAGGCTACACCTTC. Protein sequence: CASSAGVQGYTF.

The V gene is TRBV7-9, the J gene TRBJ1-2; 10 nucleotides align to TRBD1. V trimming: 5 bases; J trimming: 11 bases; junction bases outside the gene matches: 8. Per the germline V gene, CDR1 is SEHNR and CDR2 is FQNEAQ (reference sequence). The CDR3 consists of 13 residues. This CDR3 is CASSPGTGASYTF. The CDR3 nucleotides read TGTGCCAGCAGCCCGGGGACAGGGGCCAGTTACACCTTC.

This clonotype occurred once. The CDR3 reads CSARKEAPSSPLHF. The CDR3 DNA follows: TGCAGTGCTCGGAAGGAGGCGCCTAGTTCACCCCTCCACTTT. The chain is built from TRBV20-1 and TRBJ1-6; no reliable D call. Germline CDR1 DFQATT, CDR2 SNEGSKA (reference sequence). Trimming removed 5 bases at V and 9 bases at J, with 17 bases between. The CDR3 totals 14 residues.

This clonotype showed up just a few times. The CDR3 reads CAWSRDRPRGYTF. The CDR3 DNA sequence: TGTGCCTGGAGTCGGGACCGTCCGAGGGGCTACACCTTC. This chain connects TRBV30 to TRBJ1-2; tentatively, D is TRBD1 (5 bases). V lost 2 bases and J 8 bases, leaving 15 bases between the germline ends. The CDR3 has 13 amino acids. Germline-derived CDR1 and CDR2 are GTSNPN and SVGIG (reference sequence).

The sample holds one count of this clonotype. This chain uses TRBV6-6 with TRBJ2-1, with a weak D call TRBD2 (5 bases). Germline V gene data show CDR1 as MNHNY and CDR2 as SVGAGI (reference sequence). The CDR3 totals 14 residues. V gave up 4 bases and J gave up 7 bases, with 14 bases separating them. Here the CDR3 reads CASSWTRTGNEQFF. Written as DNA, the CDR3 is TGTGCCAGCAGTTGGACGAGGACTGGGAATGAGCAGTTCTTC.

The J gene is TRBJ1-1, the V gene TRBV10-3; 9 positions match TRBD1. Losses at the gene ends were 0 bases for V and 3 bases for J; bases not matched to a gene: 14. The CDR3 is 19 residues long. The germline gives CDR1 ENHRY, CDR2 SYGVKD. CDR3 DNA: TGTGCCATCAGTGAGTCGAGGGGCGGGACAGGGACGGTGGACACTGAAGCTTTCTTT. Translated: CAISESRGGTGTVDTEAFF.

The V call is TRBV6-5, the J call TRBJ2-7; D gene ambiguous. The V gene lost 6 bases and the J gene lost 0 bases, with 15 bases spanning the gap. This CDR3 has 15 residues. Looked up from germline, CDR1 is MNHEY and CDR2 is SVGAGI. The CDR3 DNA reads as TGTGCCAGCAGGCCGGCTGCCGGGCCCTCCTACGAGCAGTACTTC. It specifies CASRPAAGPSYEQYF.

The V and J genes are TRBV4-2 and TRBJ2-7; possible D gene TRBD1, 6 bases. The CDR3 is made up of 15 amino acids. V was trimmed by 0 bases and J by 3 bases, leaving 12 bases between them. Germline CDR1 LGHNA, CDR2 YNFKEQ. CDR3 sequence: CASSQDTGRGYEQYF. The CDR3 DNA is TGTGCCAGCAGCCAAGATACGGGCAGGGGCTACGAGCAGTACTTC.

This clonotype was seen only a few times. The chain couples TRBV7-2 to TRBJ2-1; D is undetermined. The CDR3 loop spans 14 amino acids. Germline-derived CDR1 and CDR2 are SGHTA and FQGNSA. Deletions cut 10 bases from V and 2 bases from J, with 15 bases between. This CDR3 is CATNGRATYNEQFF. The CDR3 DNA follows: TGTGCCACCAATGGACGGGCTACCTACAATGAGCAGTTCTTC.

The rearrangement uses TRBV14 and TRBJ1-6, with D maybe TRBD1 (5 bases). Per germline, CDR1 SGHDN and CDR2 FVKESK. V lost 3 bases to trimming and J lost 8 bases, with 17 bases between them. The CDR3 runs to 16 residues. The CDR3 region is CASSHPSGLGYSPLHF. The CDR3 DNA sequence: TGTGCCAGCAGCCATCCGTCAGGGCTTGGTTATTCACCCCTCCACTTT.

This clonotype was seen repeatedly, ten times or more. This chain links TRBV20-1 with TRBJ2-4, with D possibly being TRBD2 (6 bases). Germline CDR1 is DFQATT and CDR2 is SNEGSKA (reference sequence). This CDR3 region has 12 residues. V lost 3 bases to trimming and J lost 6 bases, with 9 bases between them. CDR3 coding DNA: TGCAGTGCTAGCCTGGGGGGAAACATTCAGTACTTC. Its translation: CSASLGGNIQYF.

This clonotype was counted at least ten times. The gene calls are TRBV20-1 and TRBJ2-6, with D tentatively TRBD1 (6 bases). In germline, CDR1 is DFQATT, CDR2 SNEGSKA (reference sequence). The V gene lost 3 bases and the J gene lost 0 bases, with 12 bases spanning the gap. The CDR3 totals 16 residues. CDR3 residues: CSASATGISGANVLTF. CDR3 DNA: TGCAGTGCTAGTGCTACAGGGATCTCTGGGGCCAACGTCCTGACTTTC.